This T cell receptor (beta chain) was identified in a study of T cells after yellow fever vaccination (dated by TCRdb to the late 2010s). Background for the entire study: Libraries from fractions with low cell numbers were prepared with the SMART-Seq v4 Ultra Low Input RNA kit. Bulk TCR alpha and beta repertoires were sequenced longitudinally to track T-cell clones before and after primary and booster YFV17D yellow fever vaccination. Two healthy male donors, one aged 18 to 30 and one aged 30 to 40 years, were included in the cohort. Blood was drawn at multiple timepoints before and after primary and secondary immunization, with bulk PBMC replicates and cell subsets isolated. On the study overall, not on this receptor specifically: Because only two donors were included in the study, the extent to which the findings can be generalized is limited. A small fraction of clonotypes showed up in both the CD4 and CD8 compartments, probably as a result of convergent recombination. The secondary T-cell response was found to be weaker but faster than the primary response, with a peak reached on day 5 rather than on day 15. After the booster, most clones that had expanded after primary vaccination were detected again (roughly 95% of CD4 and 88% of CD8), suggesting broad maintenance of memory. Computational filtering was required because FACS-sorted repertoires could contain abundant contaminating clonotypes from the bulk population.

This clonotype was counted at least ten times. The antigen this receptor binds is unknown. Base qualities are missing; no much larger clone stands one base away. In light of the paper, this sample's treatment or condition label describes: live attenuated yellow fever vaccine strain. PBMCs were isolated from peripheral blood using a standard Ficoll-Paque protocol. CD4 and CD8 T-cell fractions were isolated with Dynabeads CD4 and CD8 positive selection kits. TriZol was used to extract RNA from bulk PBMCs, from CD4 and CD8 fractions, and from dextramer-positive and dextramer-negative fractions. From cysteine to phenylalanine, the CDR3 is 14 amino acids long. Of all the DNA, just the CDR3 is kept, 42 bases in frame from base 1. Looking up the germline V gene yields CDR1 LGHNA and CDR2 YSLEER. Germline trimming: 5 bases from V, 7 bases from J; junction bases outside gene matches: 9. TCR cDNA was synthesized by 5'RACE template switching, which introduced a universal primer site and unique molecular identifiers. Priming for cDNA synthesis came from both the TCR alpha and TCR beta constant segments. Library amplification involved two PCR steps, and the second step added sample barcodes and sequencing adapters. Sequencing of libraries was performed on Illumina HiSeq 2500 (2x100 bp) or NovaSeq (2x150 bp). As for the original processing: Demultiplexing of reads and collapsing into UMI consensus sequences were performed with MIGEC, and V(D)J alignment was carried out with MiXCR. Vaccine-responding clonotypes were identified with edgeR using replicate PBMC samples, with FDR below 0.01 and a log2 fold change above 5 up to day 15 being required. Each bulk clonotype was labeled CD4 or CD8 based on which sequenced repertoire, CD4 or CD8, contained the clonotype at higher abundance. TCRdb took the public reads, trimmed them with fastp at Q25, ran MiXCR for clone calling and kept in-frame beta chains. Each entry merges the rows of one CDR3 protein and shows their most common DNA and genes. The V and J calls come from TCRdb's annotation, not from the publication. Here the sample has approximately 150,000 distinct CDR3 sequences; 7.7% occur a single time. The ten largest clones capture about 0.73% of the sample.

This clonotype originated in a man aged 25-40 years who received the YFV17D yellow fever vaccine. Sample: CD4+ T cells sorted from PBMCs, taken 5 days after the yellow fever booster vaccination. The sequence joins TRBV4-3 to TRBJ2-7, and 9 junction bases match TRBD1. The bases read TGCGCCAGCAGCGGCACACAGGGGGCAGGGGAGCAGTACTTC. Translated, this is CASSGTQGAGEQYF.